This TCR beta chain is from a study of blood T cell repertoires in COVID-19. Study context: Samples representing acute and convalescent COVID-19 were sourced from the United States, Italy and Spain. Sources were T cells, B-cell-depleted T cells, or PBMCs; the material itself was cDNA or gDNA.

The CDR3 has 15 residues. After removal of 4 bases from V and 4 bases from J, the junction contained 9 bases not matched to a gene. Germline V gene sequence: CDR1 SNHLY, CDR2 FYNNEI. As originally analysed: The assay estimated nucleated cells by amplifying reference gene primers. Profiling relied on immunoSEQ multiplex PCR, and the TCRdb table lists in-frame clones only, not all of them. That table supplies the V and J calls and clone size; D and trimming were determined from the DNA. Here the sample spans roughly 50,000 clones, 89% being singletons. The chain employs TRBV2 and TRBJ1-2; 7 bases fit TRBD1. This clonotype originated in a human donor in a cohort sampled during active COVID-19. Sequences were obtained from peripheral blood. This CDR3 reads CASSVRQGGFYGYTF. The CDR3 nucleotides read TGTGCCAGCAGTGTCAGACAGGGAGGATTCTATGGCTACACCTTC. Drawing the rest from reference TRBV2 and TRBJ1-2, the complete variable domain is EPEVTQTPSHQVTQMGQEVILRCVPISNHLYFYWYRQILGQKVEFLVSFYNNEISEKSEIFDDQFSVERPDGSNFTLKIRSTKLEDSAMYFCASSVRQGGFYGYTFGSGTRLTVV.